This TCR beta chain was recovered during a study of cytomegalovirus exposure and HLA in healthy donors. Broader study findings: Analysis was carried out at a later point, and it linked a missense DCLRE1C variant to TCR beta V- and J-gene trimming. A few CMV-associated chains proved CMV antigen-specific in vitro.

This CDR3 is 12 amino acids long. Trimming removed 2 bases from V and 8 bases from J; junction bases left unmatched: 1. Germline CDR1 is MNHEY and CDR2 is SVGAGI. The study ran its PCR with 60 Vbeta and 13 Jbeta primers. Clones were read by immunoSEQ multiplex PCR, and TCRdb kept only the in-frame ones, dropping some. The sample has 150,000 to 200,000 clones, about three quarters seen once. This clone has just one count. The antigen remains unidentified. This clonotype was sampled from a woman in her thirties or forties in good health and CMV-seronegative. The chain couples TRBV6-5 to TRBJ1-2; 8 bases line up with TRBD1. The specimen sequenced was PBMCs. The CDR3, as DNA: TGTGCCAGCAGTTACGGACAGGGAGGCTACACCTTC. Protein sequence: CASSYGQGGYTF.